The 27 T cell receptor beta chains below were found in one sample sequenced in a study of blood T cell repertoires in COVID-19. Sequencing used immunoSEQ multiplex PCR; TCRdb keeps in-frame clones, though not all of them. The sample lists about 180,000 clones; 80% to 90% were seen once. Source material: peripheral blood. The receptors shown here come from a man aged 45-65 years with active or convalescent COVID-19.

The V call is TRBV20-1, the J call TRBJ1-3; the D gene is possibly TRBD1 (5 bases). The V and J ends lost 3 bases and 4 bases respectively, with 13 bases between them. The CDR3 extends over 14 amino acids. Germline values: CDR1 DFQATT, CDR2 SNEGSKA (reference sequence). CDR3 DNA sequence: TGCAGTGCTAGTTCTCAGGGCCTGGGAAACACCATATATTTT. Translation gives CSASSQGLGNTIYF.

The gene calls are TRBV7-3 and TRBJ2-6; possibly TRBD2 for D (6 bases). The germline CDR1 and CDR2 sequences are SGHTA and FQGTGA. Trimming stripped 2 bases from V and 9 bases from J, with 11 bases between. This CDR3 has 14 amino acids. CDR3 sequence reads: CASSLRGGGNVLTF. CDR3 nucleotides: TGTGCCAGCAGCTTACGGGGAGGTGGCAACGTCCTGACTTTC.

This rearrangement joins TRBV3-1 (or the pseudogene TRBV3-2) to TRBJ2-2, with D unclear. In germline, CDR1 is LGHDT, CDR2 YNNKEL (reference sequence). CDR3 length: 12 residues. With 1 base removed from V and 5 bases from J, the gap between germline ends came to 2 bases. The chain's CDR3 is CASSQVTGELFF. The CDR3 DNA reads as TGTGCCAGCAGCCAAGTAACCGGGGAGCTGTTTTTT.

V is TRBV6-5 and J is TRBJ2-7; D perhaps matches TRBD1 (5 bases). The V end lost 4 bases, the J end lost 3 bases, and 10 bases lay between the germline ends. The CDR3 is made up of 13 amino acids. The germline V gene has CDR1 MNHEY and CDR2 SVGAGI. The CDR3, as DNA: TGTGCCAGCAGTTTTGACAGAGACTACGAGCAGTACTTC. Protein product: CASSFDRDYEQYF.

The chain has TRBV28 and TRBJ1-1, with unresolved D. V was pared by 10 bases and J by 1 base, with 10 bases between. Germline loops: CDR1 MDHEN, CDR2 SYDVKM. This CDR3 has 12 residues. CDR3 in DNA: TGTGCCATCCAAAAGAGGAACACTGAAGCTTTCTTT. Residues: CAIQKRNTEAFF.

J is TRBJ1-1 and V is TRBV7-9, with D perhaps matching TRBD1 (6 bases). CDR1 is SEHNR, CDR2 FQNEAQ, per germline (reference sequence). The CDR3 has 15 amino acids. Trimming took off 1 base at V and 1 base at J, with 10 bases between the two ends. This chain's CDR3 is CASSLEGTKNTEAFF. Written as DNA, the CDR3 is TGTGCCAGCAGCTTAGAAGGGACAAAGAACACTGAAGCTTTCTTT. The whole variable domain, filled in from reference TRBV7-9 and TRBJ1-1, reads DTGVSQNPRHKITKRGQNVTFRCDPISEHNRLYWYRQTLGQGPEFLTYFQNEAQLEKSRLLSDRFSAERPKGSFSTLEIQRTEQGDSAMYLCASSLEGTKNTEAFFGQGTRLTVV.

V is TRBV7-7 and J is TRBJ2-5; 13 bases fit TRBD2. CDR3 length equals 19 residues. J gave up 1 base and V 0 bases, and 8 bases lay outside the gene matches. Germline CDR1 SSHAT, CDR2 FNYEAQ (reference sequence). CDR3 sequence reads: CASSLAIGGLAGFQETQYF. The CDR3 nucleotides read TGTGCCAGCAGCTTAGCGATCGGGGGACTAGCGGGGTTCCAAGAGACCCAGTACTTC.

The rearrangement joins TRBV5-1 to TRBJ1-6; 11 bases fit TRBD1. Germline V gene lookup returns CDR1 SGHRS and CDR2 YFSETQ. The V and J ends lost 6 bases and 8 bases, in that order; junction bases with no gene match: 7. The CDR3 totals 15 residues. The CDR3 coding sequence is TGCGCCAGCACTCCGGGGGACAGGGGGTATTCACCCCTCCACTTT. Its protein is CASTPGDRGYSPLHF.

V gene TRBV18 combines with J gene TRBJ1-4; weak D call: TRBD1 (5 bases). CDR1 and CDR2 from the germline V gene are KGHSH and LQKENI. Trimming stripped 9 bases from V and 0 bases from J, with 17 bases between. The CDR3 consists of 16 residues. The CDR3 bases are TGTGCCAGTTCTCGGGCACAGGCTGCAACTAATGAAAAACTGTTTTTT. It translates to CASSRAQAATNEKLFF.

This clone turned up a few times. The chain links TRBV4-1 to TRBJ1-1; no clear D gene. V gave up 0 bases and J gave up 10 bases, with 9 bases separating them. The germline V gene has CDR1 MGHRA and CDR2 YSYEKL. The CDR3 is 12 residues long. The CDR3 DNA reads as TGCGCCAGCAGCCAAGATCGGGGTGGAGCTTTCTTT. Its protein is CASSQDRGGAFF.

About this clone: This specimen includes other DNA sequences encoding the same CDR3. This chain uses TRBV4-1 with TRBJ2-3; TRBD2 matches at 9 bases. Germline values: CDR1 MGHRA, CDR2 YSYEKL. CDR3 size: 16 residues. With 0 bases clipped from V and 1 base from J, the junction kept 2 bases outside the gene matches. Written as DNA, the CDR3 is TGCGCCAGCAGCCAAGATCGGACTAGCGGCACAGATACGCAGTATTTT. It yields the protein CASSQDRTSGTDTQYF.

The chain is built from TRBV28 and TRBJ1-1; D is unresolved. Germline V gene sequence: CDR1 MDHEN, CDR2 SYDVKM. The CDR3 consists of 11 residues. V lost 9 bases to trimming and J lost 1 base, with 6 bases between them. CDR3 in amino acids: CASTENTEAFF. Written as DNA, the CDR3 is TGTGCCAGTACAGAGAACACTGAAGCTTTCTTT.

This sequence joins TRBV28 and TRBJ1-1, with D hard to call. Germline V gene data show CDR1 as MDHEN and CDR2 as SYDVKM. V shed 6 bases and J shed 1 base, with 6 bases lying between them. CDR3 size: 12 residues. CDR3 coding DNA: TGTGCCAGCAGCTGGCAGAACACTGAAGCTTTCTTT. Amino acids: CASSWQNTEAFF.

V and J are TRBV9 and TRBJ1-3; 7 bases are a match to TRBD1. Germline-derived CDR1 and CDR2 are SGDLS and YYNGEE. V lost 3 bases, J lost 4 bases, and 4 bases stayed unmatched. The CDR3 length is 14 residues. CDR3 residues: CASSGQGGGNTIYF. The DNA of the CDR3 is TGTGCCAGCAGCGGACAGGGAGGCGGAAACACCATATATTTT. Filled out from reference TRBV9 and TRBJ1-3, the complete variable domain reads DSGVTQTPKHLITATGQRVTLRCSPRSGDLSVYWYQQSLDQGLQFLIQYYNGEERAKGNILERFSAQQFPDLHSELNLSSLELGDSALYFCASSGQGGGNTIYFGEGSWLTVV.

This clone was found once. Distinct nucleotide sequences in the sample also encode this CDR3. The genes are TRBV4-3 and TRBJ1-3, with D unclear. Germline CDR1 LGHNA, CDR2 YSLEER. Trimming cost V 1 base and J 0 bases, with 7 bases left between them. The CDR3 length is 15 residues. In DNA form, the CDR3 reads TGCGCCAGCAGCCAAGGACTTAGCTCTGGAAACACCATATATTTT. It is translated as CASSQGLSSGNTIYF.

The rearrangement joins TRBV12-5 to TRBJ2-1, with a weak D call TRBD2 (6 bases). This CDR3 is 13 amino acids long. Germline V lookup: CDR1 LGHNT, CDR2 FRNRAP. Trimming removed 11 bases at V and 7 bases at J, with 18 bases between. This CDR3 reads CAGRTPAGNEQFF. The CDR3 DNA reads as TGTGCTGGTAGGACACCCGCGGGGAATGAGCAGTTCTTC.

This clone came up once. J is TRBJ1-2 and V is TRBV28; maybe TRBD1 (6 bases). Per germline, CDR1 MDHEN and CDR2 SYDVKM. This CDR3 is built from 13 residues. The ends were cut back, 2 bases at V and 4 bases at J, with 8 bases in the middle. The CDR3 nucleotides are TGTGCCAGCAGTTTAGGGACAATCTATGGCTACACCTTC. Amino acids: CASSLGTIYGYTF.

The V gene is TRBV9, the J gene TRBJ1-2; D uncertain. CDR3 length: 14 amino acids. The V end lost 3 bases, the J end lost 6 bases, and 15 bases lay between the germline ends. The germline CDR1 and CDR2 sequences are SGDLS and YYNGEE. CDR3 sequence reads: CASSGGRAYDGYTF. The CDR3 DNA follows: TGTGCCAGCAGCGGTGGGAGAGCTTACGATGGCTACACCTTC.

This clone has a handful of counts. V and J are TRBV15 and TRBJ1-1; TRBD1 might be the D (5 bases). Germline V CDR1 and CDR2: LNHNV, YYDKDF (reference sequence). This CDR3 contains 15 residues. The V end lost 6 bases, the J end lost 1 base, and 15 bases lay between the germline ends. The CDR3 nucleotides read TGTGCCACCAGTTCAGAGGCGGGACCGAACACTGAAGCTTTCTTT. Protein: CATSSEAGPNTEAFF.

CDR3 amino acids: CASSAPGGGYTGELFF. CDR3 bases: TGTGCCAGCAGTGCGCCAGGGGGCGGTTACACCGGGGAGCTGTTTTTT. The V call is TRBV28, the J call TRBJ2-2, with TRBD1 matching 8 bases. V shed 5 bases and J 3 bases; nucleotides not matched to a gene: 8. The germline V gene has CDR1 MDHEN and CDR2 SYDVKM. The CDR3 runs 16 residues.

CDR3 in amino acids: CASSARQSYEQYF. Written as DNA, the CDR3 is TGTGCCAGCAGTGCTCGACAGTCCTACGAGCAGTACTTC. The chain employs TRBV2 and TRBJ2-7; D is perhaps TRBD1 (5 bases). Trimming pared 4 bases from V and 1 base from J, leaving 8 bases between. Germline V gene sequence: CDR1 SNHLY, CDR2 FYNNEI. The CDR3 is 13 amino acids.

V usage is TRBV29-1 and J usage is TRBJ2-2, with D uncertain. The length of the CDR3 is 14 residues. Germline lookup yields CDR1 SQVTM and CDR2 ANQGSEA. Trimming took 5 bases from V and 0 from J, leaving 10 bases between them. The DNA for the CDR3 is TGCAGCGTTTGGATCGGGTCGAACACCGGGGAGCTGTTTTTT. Translating gives CSVWIGSNTGELFF.

The chain links TRBV6-5 to TRBJ2-1, with 7 bases fitting TRBD2. The CDR3 has 14 amino acids. Per germline, CDR1 MNHEY and CDR2 SVGAGI. Trimming cost V 7 bases and J 7 bases; bases outside gene matches: 10. For the CDR3, the DNA is TGTGCCAGCAATCCCCGGTCCGGGGGGAATGAGCAGTTCTTC. It specifies CASNPRSGGNEQFF.

This clone showed up just once. The rearrangement links TRBV6-5 to TRBJ1-2; a weak D match, TRBD1 (6 bases). Germline CDR1 is MNHEY and CDR2 is SVGAGI. V was shortened by 10 bases and J by 6 bases, with 18 bases between the two germline ends. The CDR3 has 13 amino acids. The CDR3 region is CAIKGGPSDGYTF. CDR3 nucleotides: TGTGCCATCAAGGGGGGGCCGTCCGATGGCTACACCTTC.

The gene calls are TRBV3-1 (or the pseudogene TRBV3-2) and TRBJ1-1, with D possibly being TRBD1 (5 bases). Trimming left V 2 bases short and J 5 bases short, with 21 bases between. This CDR3 spans 17 amino acids. Germline V CDR1 and CDR2: LGHDT, YNNKEL (reference sequence). DNA of the CDR3: TGTGCCAGCAGCCAAACGGGCAGGACCCCGGGGGGAACTGAAGCTTTCTTT. This encodes CASSQTGRTPGGTEAFF.

V and J are TRBV19 and TRBJ2-7; TRBD2 might be the D (5 bases). This CDR3 region has 14 residues. Looked up from germline, CDR1 is LNHDA and CDR2 is SQIVND (reference sequence). V lost 7 bases, J lost 0 bases, and 13 bases lay in between. CDR3 DNA sequence: TGTGCCAGTAAGGGTAGAGGGTCCTCCTACGAGCAGTACTTC. Translated, it gives CASKGRGSSYEQYF.

CDR3 sequence (DNA): TGTGCCAGCAGCCAAGACCTAGCGGGAGGTTCCTACAATGAGCAGTTCTTC. Translated, it gives CASSQDLAGGSYNEQFF. The V call is TRBV3-1 (or the pseudogene TRBV3-2), the J call TRBJ2-1; 11 bases agree with TRBD2. The germline CDR1 and CDR2 sequences are LGHDT and YNNKEL (reference sequence). V lost 0 bases and J lost 1; bases outside the gene matches: 2. CDR3 length equals 17 residues.